This T cell receptor (beta chain) came from a study of T cell repertoires in ileal Crohn's disease. Across the whole study: About half received postoperative treatment, about ten with thiopurines and under 20 anti-TNF. Study-wide results and caveats: Compared with non-smokers, active smokers at surgery showed more clonal expansions.

On this clone itself: Its antigen is still unknown.

Looked up from germline, CDR1 is MDHEN and CDR2 is SYDVKM. Trimming took 2 bases from V and 3 from J, leaving 5 bases between them. The CDR3 spans 12 residues. Measured with immunoSEQ multiplex PCR; TCRdb has only the in-frame clones, and not every one. The profile shows around 6,700 clones, roughly 77% of them singletons. This clonotype was obtained from an adult with Crohn's disease. The sequencing sample was made of ileal tissue. The V gene is TRBV28, the J gene TRBJ2-7; D remains ambiguous. CDR3 nucleotides: TGTGCCAGCAGTTTACGGGTCTACGAGCAGTACTTC. This codes for CASSLRVYEQYF.